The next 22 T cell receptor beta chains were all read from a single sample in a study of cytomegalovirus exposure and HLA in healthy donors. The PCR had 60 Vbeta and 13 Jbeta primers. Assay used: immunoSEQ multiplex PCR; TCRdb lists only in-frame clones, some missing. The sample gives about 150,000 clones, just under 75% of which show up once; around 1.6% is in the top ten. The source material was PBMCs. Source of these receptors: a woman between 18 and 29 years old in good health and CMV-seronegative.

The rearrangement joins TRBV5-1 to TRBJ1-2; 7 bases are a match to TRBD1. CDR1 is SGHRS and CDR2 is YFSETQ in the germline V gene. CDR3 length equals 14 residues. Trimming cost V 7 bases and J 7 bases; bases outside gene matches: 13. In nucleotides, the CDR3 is TGCGCCAGCGGAGGGGACAGCGCCATACTTGGCTACACCTTC. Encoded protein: CASGGDSAILGYTF.

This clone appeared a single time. CDR3 sequence reads: CASSSPSTDTQYF. The CDR3 DNA reads TGTGCCAGCAGTTCCCCTAGCACAGATACGCAGTATTTT. The V gene is TRBV28, the J gene TRBJ2-3; no definite D call. The germline V gene has CDR1 MDHEN and CDR2 SYDVKM. V lost 4 bases and J 0 bases, leaving 5 bases between the germline ends. This CDR3 comprises 13 residues. Drawing the rest from reference TRBV28 and TRBJ2-3, the complete variable domain is DVKVTQSSRYLVKRTGEKVFLECVQDMDHENMFWYRQDPGLGLRLIYFSYDVKMKEKGDIPEGYSVSREKKERFSLILESASTNQTSMYLCASSSPSTDTQYFGPGTRLTVL.

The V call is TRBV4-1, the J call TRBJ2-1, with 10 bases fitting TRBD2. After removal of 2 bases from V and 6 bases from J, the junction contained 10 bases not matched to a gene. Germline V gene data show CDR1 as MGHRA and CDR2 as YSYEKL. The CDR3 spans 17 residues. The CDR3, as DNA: TGCGCCAGCAGCCAAATAGCGGGGGGAACAGGGGCCAATGAGCAGTTCTTC. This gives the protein CASSQIAGGTGANEQFF.

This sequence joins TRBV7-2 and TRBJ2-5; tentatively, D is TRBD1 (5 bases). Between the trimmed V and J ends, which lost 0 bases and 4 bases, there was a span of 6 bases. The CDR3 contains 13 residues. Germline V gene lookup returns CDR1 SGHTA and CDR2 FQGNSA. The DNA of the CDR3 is TGTGCCAGCAGCTTAGCGGGGCCAGAGACCCAGTACTTC. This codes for CASSLAGPETQYF.

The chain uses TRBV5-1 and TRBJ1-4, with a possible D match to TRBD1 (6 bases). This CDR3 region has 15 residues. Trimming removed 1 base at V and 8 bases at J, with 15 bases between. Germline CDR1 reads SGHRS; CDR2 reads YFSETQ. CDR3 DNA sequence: TGCGCCAGCAGCTTGTACGCGGGGGCTGGCGAAAAACTGTTTTTT. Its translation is CASSLYAGAGEKLFF.

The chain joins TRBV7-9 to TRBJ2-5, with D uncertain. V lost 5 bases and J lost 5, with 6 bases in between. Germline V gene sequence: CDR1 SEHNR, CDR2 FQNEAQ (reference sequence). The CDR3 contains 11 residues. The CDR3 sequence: CASSRSETQYF. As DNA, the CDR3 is TGTGCCAGCAGCCGTTCGGAGACCCAGTACTTC.

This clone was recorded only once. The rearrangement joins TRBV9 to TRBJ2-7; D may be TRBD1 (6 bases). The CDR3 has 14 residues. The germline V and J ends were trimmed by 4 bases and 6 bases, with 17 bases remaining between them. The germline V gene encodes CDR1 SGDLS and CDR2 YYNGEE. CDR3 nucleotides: TGTGCCAGCAGCCTCCGGGACACTTATGCCGAGCAGTACTTC. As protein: CASSLRDTYAEQYF.

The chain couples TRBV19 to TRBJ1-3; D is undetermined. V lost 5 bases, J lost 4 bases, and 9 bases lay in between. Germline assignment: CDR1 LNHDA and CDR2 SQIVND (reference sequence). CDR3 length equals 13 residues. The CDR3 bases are TGTGCCAGTAGTCCGAGTGTCGGAAACACCATATATTTT. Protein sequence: CASSPSVGNTIYF.

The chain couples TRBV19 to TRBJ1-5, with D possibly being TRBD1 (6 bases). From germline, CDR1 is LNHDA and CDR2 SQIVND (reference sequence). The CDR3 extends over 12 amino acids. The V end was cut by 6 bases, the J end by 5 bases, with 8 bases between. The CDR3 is CASRTGYQPQHF. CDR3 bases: TGTGCCAGTAGAACAGGGTATCAGCCCCAGCATTTT.

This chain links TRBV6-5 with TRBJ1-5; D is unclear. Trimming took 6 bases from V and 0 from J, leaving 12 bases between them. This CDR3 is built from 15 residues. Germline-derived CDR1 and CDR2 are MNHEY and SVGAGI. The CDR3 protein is CASSTTVNSNQPQHF. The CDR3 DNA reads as TGTGCCAGCAGCACCACAGTGAATAGCAATCAGCCCCAGCATTTT.

The chain's CDR3 is CATSRGTAGAGELFF. The CDR3 nucleotides are TGTGCCACCAGCAGAGGAACGGCGGGGGCCGGGGAGCTGTTTTTT. This sequence joins TRBV15 and TRBJ2-2, with 7 bases identical to TRBD2. Per germline, CDR1 LNHNV and CDR2 YYDKDF (reference sequence). The V gene end was trimmed by 1 base and the J gene end by 6 bases; junction bases not matched to a gene: 5. This CDR3 region has 15 residues.

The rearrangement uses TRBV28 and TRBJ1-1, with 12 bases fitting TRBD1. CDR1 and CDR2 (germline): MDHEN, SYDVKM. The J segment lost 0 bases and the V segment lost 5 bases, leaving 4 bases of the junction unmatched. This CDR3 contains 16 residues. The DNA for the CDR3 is TGTGCCAGCAGTCAGGGACAGGGGGCTGTGAACACTGAAGCTTTCTTT. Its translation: CASSQGQGAVNTEAFF.

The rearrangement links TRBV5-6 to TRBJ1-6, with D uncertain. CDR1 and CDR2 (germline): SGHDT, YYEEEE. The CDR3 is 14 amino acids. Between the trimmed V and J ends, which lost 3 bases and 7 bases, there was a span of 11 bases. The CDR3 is CASSSRRGNSPLHF. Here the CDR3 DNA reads TGTGCCAGCAGCTCCAGGCGGGGAAATTCACCCCTCCACTTT.

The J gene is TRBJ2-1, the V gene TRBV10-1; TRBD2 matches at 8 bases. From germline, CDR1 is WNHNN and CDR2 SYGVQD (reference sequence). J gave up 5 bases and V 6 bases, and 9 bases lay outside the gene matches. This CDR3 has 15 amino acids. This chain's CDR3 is CASSPSGRPNNEQFF. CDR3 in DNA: TGCGCCAGCAGCCCGAGCGGGAGACCGAACAATGAGCAGTTCTTC.

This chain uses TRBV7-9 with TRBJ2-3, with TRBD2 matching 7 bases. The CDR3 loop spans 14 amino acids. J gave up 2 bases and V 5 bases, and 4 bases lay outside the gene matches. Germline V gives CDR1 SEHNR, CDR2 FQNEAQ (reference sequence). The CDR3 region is CASSRGTNTDTQYF. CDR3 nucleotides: TGTGCCAGCAGCCGCGGGACTAACACAGATACGCAGTATTTT.

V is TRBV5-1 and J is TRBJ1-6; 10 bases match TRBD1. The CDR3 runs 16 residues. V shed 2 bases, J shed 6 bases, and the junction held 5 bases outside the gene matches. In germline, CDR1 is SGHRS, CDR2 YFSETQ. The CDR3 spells CASSLRDRGGNSPLHF. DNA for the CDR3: TGCGCCAGCAGCTTAAGGGACAGGGGTGGTAATTCACCCCTCCACTTT.

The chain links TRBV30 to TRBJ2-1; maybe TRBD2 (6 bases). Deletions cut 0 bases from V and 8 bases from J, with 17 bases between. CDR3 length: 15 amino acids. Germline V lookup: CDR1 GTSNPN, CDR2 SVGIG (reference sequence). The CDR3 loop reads CAWSVMEGAGDEQFF. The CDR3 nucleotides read TGTGCCTGGAGTGTAATGGAGGGAGCCGGTGATGAGCAGTTCTTC.

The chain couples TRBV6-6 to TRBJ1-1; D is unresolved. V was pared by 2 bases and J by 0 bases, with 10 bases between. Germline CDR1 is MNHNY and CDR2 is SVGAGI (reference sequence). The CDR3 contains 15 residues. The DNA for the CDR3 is TGTGCCAGCAGTTACCCGGCTAGCATGAACACTGAAGCTTTCTTT. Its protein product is CASSYPASMNTEAFF.

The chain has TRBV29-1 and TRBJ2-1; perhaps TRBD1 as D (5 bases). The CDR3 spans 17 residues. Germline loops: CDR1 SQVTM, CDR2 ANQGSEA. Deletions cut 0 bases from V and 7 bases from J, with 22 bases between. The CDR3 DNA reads TGCAGCGTTGAAGACAGACAGATGAGGCAATTGCGAAATGAGCAGTTCTTC. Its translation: CSVEDRQMRQLRNEQFF.

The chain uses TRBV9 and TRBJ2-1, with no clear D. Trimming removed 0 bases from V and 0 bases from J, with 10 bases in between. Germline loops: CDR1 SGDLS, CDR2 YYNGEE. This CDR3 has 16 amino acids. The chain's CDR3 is CASSVGADISYNEQFF. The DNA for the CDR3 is TGTGCCAGCAGCGTAGGAGCCGACATCTCCTACAATGAGCAGTTCTTC.

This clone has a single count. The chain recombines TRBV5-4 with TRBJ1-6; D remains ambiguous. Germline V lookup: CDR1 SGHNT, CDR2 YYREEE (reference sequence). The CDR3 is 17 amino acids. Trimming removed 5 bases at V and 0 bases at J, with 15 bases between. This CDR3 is CASRTGSESSYNSPLHF. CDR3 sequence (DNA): TGTGCCAGCAGGACCGGGTCTGAGAGCTCCTATAATTCACCCCTCCACTTT.

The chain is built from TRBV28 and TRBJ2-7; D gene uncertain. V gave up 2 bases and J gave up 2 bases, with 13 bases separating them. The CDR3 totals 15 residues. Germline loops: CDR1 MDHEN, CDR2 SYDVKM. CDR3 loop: CASSLRTPRPYEQYF. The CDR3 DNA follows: TGTGCCAGCAGTTTACGCACCCCGAGGCCCTACGAGCAGTACTTC.